This T cell receptor (beta chain) was captured in a study of response to subunit inactivated influenza vaccine. Whole-study results and caveats: The authors put forward the suggestion that each seasonal influenza vaccination may bring in only a limited number of new T cells.

TCRdb itself ran the RT-PCR reads through MiXCR, one entry per CDR3 protein. This repertoire shows more than 550,000 distinct CDR3 sequences, about 11% found once; its top ten account for 10%. This clonotype has just a few counts. The antigen is not known. This CDR3 spans 15 amino acids. Trimming left V 0 bases short and J 10 bases short, with 13 bases between. Germline V gives CDR1 SGHAT, CDR2 FQNNGV. The material was PBMCs from blood, obtained on the day of vaccination. This TCR came from a man aged 45 to 65 who received an inactivated influenza vaccine. The gene calls are TRBV11-2 and TRBJ1-6, with D possibly matching TRBD1 (6 bases). The CDR3 bases are TGTGCCAGCAGCTTAGAGGGGGGGCTAAGGTCACCCCTCCACTTT. Amino acid sequence: CASSLEGGLRSPLHF.